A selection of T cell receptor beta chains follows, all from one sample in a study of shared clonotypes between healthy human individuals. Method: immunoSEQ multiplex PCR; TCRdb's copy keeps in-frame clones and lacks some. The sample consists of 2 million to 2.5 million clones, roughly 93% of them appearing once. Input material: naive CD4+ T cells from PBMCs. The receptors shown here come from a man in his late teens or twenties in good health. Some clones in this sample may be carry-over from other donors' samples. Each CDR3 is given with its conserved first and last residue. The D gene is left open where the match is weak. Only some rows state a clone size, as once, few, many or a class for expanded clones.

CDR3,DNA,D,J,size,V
CASSQWTGIRTDTQYF,TGTGCCAGCAGCCAATGGACAGGGATACGCACAGATACGCAGTATTTT,TRBD1,TRBJ2-3,.,TRBV7-9
CASSPSGQAHNEQFF,TGTGCCAGCAGCCCATCGGGACAGGCACACAATGAGCAGTTCTTC,TRBD1,TRBJ2-1,.,TRBV28
CASSIGTGPSYEQYF,TGTGCCAGTAGTATTGGGACAGGGCCTTCCTACGAGCAGTACTTC,TRBD1,TRBJ2-7,.,TRBV19
CSVGQGDEKLFF,TGCAGCGTTGGCCAGGGGGACGAAAAACTGTTTTTT,TRBD1,TRBJ1-4,.,TRBV29-1
CASVTRHEQFF,TGTGCCAGCGTAACACGGCATGAGCAGTTCTTC,.,TRBJ2-1,.,TRBV28
CASSLQGRVEAFF,TGTGCCAGCAGTTTACAGGGGAGGGTTGAAGCTTTCTTT,TRBD1,TRBJ1-1,once,TRBV6-6
CAIKRGTAGDEQFF,TGTGCCATTAAACGTGGGACGGCCGGGGATGAGCAGTTCTTC,.,TRBJ2-1,.,TRBV10-3
CAITNVDRNYGYTF,TGTGCCATCACCAATGTTGACAGAAACTATGGCTACACCTTC,.,TRBJ1-2,.,TRBV10-3
CASSSLAETYEQYF,TGTGCCAGCAGTTCCTTGGCGGAAACCTACGAGCAGTACTTC,.,TRBJ2-7,.,TRBV27
CSVKRDWTSLQYF,TGCAGCGTAAAACGGGACTGGACCAGCTTGCAGTACTTC,.,TRBJ2-5,.,TRBV29-1
CASIRNSGTGGSTEAFF,TGTGCCAGCATAAGAAATTCCGGGACAGGGGGTTCCACTGAAGCTTTCTTT,TRBD1,TRBJ1-1,.,TRBV2
CATQLGDYGYTF,TGTGCCACCCAGCTTGGGGACTATGGCTACACCTTC,.,TRBJ1-2,.,TRBV7-9
CASSLGYRLASGNTIYF,TGTGCCAGCAGCTTAGGGTACAGATTGGCCTCTGGAAACACCATATATTTT,.,TRBJ1-3,.,TRBV7-2
CASSPILTQGHISGEQYF,TGTGCCAGCAGCCCGATTCTTACACAGGGCCACATCTCGGGGGAGCAGTACTTC,.,TRBJ2-7,once,TRBV4-2
CASSVEGSGRAGEQFF,TGTGCCAGCAGCGTAGAGGGTAGCGGGAGGGCCGGGGAGCAGTTCTTC,TRBD2,TRBJ2-1,.,TRBV9
CASRRTGANTEAFF,TGCGCCAGCAGACGGACAGGCGCGAACACTGAAGCTTTCTTT,TRBD1,TRBJ1-1,.,TRBV5-1
CAARRGNEQYF,TGTGCCGCGAGAAGGGGCAACGAGCAGTACTTC,.,TRBJ2-7,once,TRBV2
CASSQDPTGTRREQFF,TGCGCCAGCAGCCAAGACCCAACCGGGACTAGACGCGAGCAGTTCTTC,TRBD2,TRBJ2-1,.,TRBV4-3
CASRHTPLPTDTQYF,TGTGCCAGCAGGCACACTCCCCTCCCTACAGATACGCAGTATTTT,.,TRBJ2-3,.,TRBV2
CASSPRDRANQPQHF,TGTGCCAGCAGCCCCCGGGACAGGGCCAATCAGCCCCAGCATTTT,TRBD1,TRBJ1-5,.,TRBV5-8
CASSRQGAKGNEQFF,TGTGCCAGCAGTCGACAGGGGGCAAAGGGAAATGAGCAGTTCTTC,TRBD1,TRBJ2-1,once,TRBV2
CASSTRLAGSTDTQYF,TGTGCCAGCAGCACCCGACTAGCGGGGAGCACAGATACGCAGTATTTT,TRBD2,TRBJ2-3,.,TRBV9
CASSYRQENTEAFF,TGTGCCAGCAGTTATCGGCAGGAAAACACTGAAGCTTTCTTT,.,TRBJ1-1,.,TRBV6-6
CASSPQGQVNTEAFF,TGTGCCAGCAGCCCTCAAGGACAGGTGAACACTGAAGCTTTCTTT,TRBD1,TRBJ1-1,.,TRBV7-6
CASSYSQAPSGNTIYF,TGTGCCAGCAGTTACTCCCAGGCCCCCTCTGGAAACACCATATATTTT,.,TRBJ1-3,.,TRBV6-5
CASSSDSLRTGSAEAFF,TGTGCCAGCAGCTCAGACAGCCTGCGAACAGGAAGCGCTGAAGCTTTCTTT,.,TRBJ1-1,.,TRBV7-8
CASRTVKGLYSNQPQHF,TGTGCCAGCCGGACTGTGAAGGGGCTTTATAGCAATCAGCCCCAGCATTTT,.,TRBJ1-5,.,TRBV28
CASNPGGTGAYNEQFF,TGTGCCAGCAATCCCGGGGGGACAGGGGCCTACAATGAGCAGTTCTTC,TRBD1,TRBJ2-1,.,TRBV7-2
CASSSDREGYTF,TGTGCCAGCTCATCAGACAGGGAAGGCTACACCTTC,TRBD1,TRBJ1-2,.,TRBV18
CASSLPSASGTPEKLFF,TGCGCCAGCAGCCTACCCTCGGCCTCGGGGACTCCAGAAAAACTGTTTTTT,.,TRBJ1-4,.,TRBV4-1
CASSSSTGRRQPQHF,TGTGCCAGCAGTTCATCGACAGGGCGGAGACAGCCCCAGCATTTT,TRBD1,TRBJ1-5,.,TRBV28
CAGPGTRNTGELFF,TGTGCCGGACCCGGGACACGGAACACCGGGGAGCTGTTTTTT,.,TRBJ2-2,few,TRBV6-1
CASKGSFLYEQYF,TGTGCCAGCAAGGGCAGCTTTCTCTACGAGCAGTACTTC,.,TRBJ2-7,few,TRBV2
CATSSNRVETF,TGTGCCACCAGCAGCAACAGGGTGGAGACCTTC,.,TRBJ1-2,.,TRBV15
CASSEGLPNTGELFF,TGTGCCAGCAGCGAAGGACTCCCGAACACCGGGGAGCTGTTTTTT,.,TRBJ2-2,.,TRBV9
CASRPMGVYEQYF,TGTGCCAGCCGCCCAATGGGGGTCTACGAGCAGTACTTC,.,TRBJ2-7,few,TRBV6-1
CASQSGASGKLATQYF,TGTGCCAGCCAATCCGGGGCTAGCGGGAAACTGGCGACCCAGTACTTC,TRBD2,TRBJ2-5,.,TRBV2
CASSSGPQETQYF,TGTGCCAGCAGCTCCGGGCCGCAAGAGACCCAGTACTTC,.,TRBJ2-5,.,TRBV7-3
CAWSTVRGGRGGTEAFF,TGTGCCTGGAGTACCGTCAGAGGGGGGCGAGGAGGAACTGAAGCTTTCTTT,.,TRBJ1-1,few,TRBV30
CAWGNGNRDRAPRGYTF,TGTGCCTGGGGAAACGGGAATCGGGACAGGGCCCCGAGAGGCTACACCTTC,TRBD1,TRBJ1-2,.,TRBV30
CASSLGQPYNEQFF,TGTGCCAGCAGCTTGGGACAGCCCTACAATGAGCAGTTCTTC,.,TRBJ2-1,.,TRBV5-6
CASRRTGGLETQYF,TGTGCCAGCCGCAGGACAGGGGGCTTGGAGACCCAGTACTTC,TRBD1,TRBJ2-5,.,TRBV27
CASSEYRTGRAFF,TGTGCCAGCAGTGAATATAGGACAGGGAGAGCTTTCTTT,TRBD1,TRBJ1-1,.,TRBV25-1
CASSSSWQITDTQYF,TGTGCCAGCAGTTCCTCTTGGCAGATCACAGATACGCAGTATTTT,.,TRBJ2-3,.,TRBV6-5
CASSSTRTGGAYGYTF,TGTGCCAGCAGTTCCACAAGGACAGGGGGGGCCTATGGCTACACCTTC,TRBD1,TRBJ1-2,.,TRBV28
CASSLTKKDTQYF,TGTGCCAGCAGTTTAACAAAGAAAGATACGCAGTATTTT,.,TRBJ2-3,.,TRBV27
CAWSVASYETQYF,TGTGCCTGGAGTGTGGCTAGTTACGAGACCCAGTACTTC,.,TRBJ2-5,.,TRBV30
CASSLVAGSETQYF,TGCGCCAGCAGCTTGGTCGCAGGTTCGGAGACCCAGTACTTC,.,TRBJ2-5,.,TRBV5-1
CASSKGPMNTEAFF,TGTGCCAGCAGCAAGGGACCGATGAACACTGAAGCTTTCTTT,.,TRBJ1-1,few,TRBV7-6
CASSDPAGRSSYEQYF,TGTGCCAGCAGTGATCCAGCGGGAAGGAGCTCCTACGAGCAGTACTTC,TRBD2,TRBJ2-7,.,TRBV25-1
CASSLGGRVNQPQHF,TGTGCCAGCAGTTTAGGGGGTCGGGTAAATCAGCCCCAGCATTTT,.,TRBJ1-5,.,TRBV27
CATQEAPTNEKLFF,TGTGCCACGCAAGAAGCACCAACTAATGAAAAACTGTTTTTT,.,TRBJ1-4,.,TRBV2
CASRSGTTYEQYF,TGTGCCAGCAGGAGCGGGACAACCTACGAGCAGTACTTC,.,TRBJ2-7,.,TRBV27
CASSPSSGTSYNEQFF,TGTGCCAGCAGCCCTTCGAGCGGAACCTCCTACAATGAGCAGTTCTTC,.,TRBJ2-1,.,TRBV7-3
CAWAGSANTEAFF,TGTGCCTGGGCCGGATCCGCTAACACTGAAGCTTTCTTT,.,TRBJ1-1,few,TRBV30
CASSRNSGRSYNEQFF,TGCGCCAGCAGCCGTAATAGCGGGAGATCTTACAATGAGCAGTTCTTC,TRBD2,TRBJ2-1,.,TRBV4-1
CASSTERTLNTGELFF,TGCGCCAGCAGCACGGAAAGGACCTTGAACACCGGGGAGCTGTTTTTT,.,TRBJ2-2,.,TRBV4-1
CASSLQPGLPEETQYF,TGTGCCAGCAGCTTACAACCGGGACTTCCTGAAGAGACCCAGTACTTC,.,TRBJ2-5,.,TRBV5-6